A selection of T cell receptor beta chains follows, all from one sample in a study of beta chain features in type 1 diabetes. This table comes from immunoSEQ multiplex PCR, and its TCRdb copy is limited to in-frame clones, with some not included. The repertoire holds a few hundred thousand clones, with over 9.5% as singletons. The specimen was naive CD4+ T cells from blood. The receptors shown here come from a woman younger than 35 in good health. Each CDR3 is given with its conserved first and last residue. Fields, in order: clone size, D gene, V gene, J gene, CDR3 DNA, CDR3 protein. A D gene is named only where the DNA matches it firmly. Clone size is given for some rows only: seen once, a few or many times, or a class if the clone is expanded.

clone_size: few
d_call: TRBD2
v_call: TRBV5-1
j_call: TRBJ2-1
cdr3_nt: TGCGCCAGCAGCTTGAGGGTTGTGGGGGGGAATCAGGAGCAGTTCTTC
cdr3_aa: CASSLRVVGGNQEQFF

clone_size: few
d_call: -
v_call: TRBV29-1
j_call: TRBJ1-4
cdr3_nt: TGCAGCGTTGGGGGCCCAGAAGGAAAACTGTTTTTT
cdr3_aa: CSVGGPEGKLFF

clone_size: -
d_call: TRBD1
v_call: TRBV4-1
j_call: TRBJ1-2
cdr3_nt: TGCGCCAGCAGCCCGGGGACAGTTAATGGCTACACCTTC
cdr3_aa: CASSPGTVNGYTF

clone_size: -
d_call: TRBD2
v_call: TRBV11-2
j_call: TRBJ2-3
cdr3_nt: TGTGCCAGCAGCTTAGGGCCTGGACTAGCGGGGTGGACAGATACGCAGTATTTT
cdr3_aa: CASSLGPGLAGWTDTQYF

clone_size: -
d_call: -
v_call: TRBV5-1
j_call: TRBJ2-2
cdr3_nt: TGCGCCAGCAGCTTGGACCCGTCAGGGACCGGGGAGCTGTTTTTT
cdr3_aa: CASSLDPSGTGELFF

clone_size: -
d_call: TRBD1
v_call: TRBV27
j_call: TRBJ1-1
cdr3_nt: TGTGCCAGCAGTTTCGGACAGGGGAACACTGAAGCTTTCTTT
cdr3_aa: CASSFGQGNTEAFF

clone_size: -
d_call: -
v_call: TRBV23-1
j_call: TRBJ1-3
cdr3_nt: TGCGCCAGCAGTCAAACCCAGGAGGGTAGGATTGGAAACACCATATATTTT
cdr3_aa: CASSQTQEGRIGNTIYF

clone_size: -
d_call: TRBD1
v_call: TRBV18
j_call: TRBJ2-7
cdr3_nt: TGTGCCAGCTCACCACGGGGGACAGGGAGTGAAGGCGAGCAGTACTTC
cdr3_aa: CASSPRGTGSEGEQYF

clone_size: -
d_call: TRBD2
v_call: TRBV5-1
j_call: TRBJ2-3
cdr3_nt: TGCGCCAGCAGCTGGACTAGCGGGGGCACAGATACGCAGTATTTT
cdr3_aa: CASSWTSGGTDTQYF

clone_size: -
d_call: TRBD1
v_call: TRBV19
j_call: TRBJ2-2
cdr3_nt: TGTGCCAGTATTATTGGACAGGGGACGGCCGGGGAGCTGTTTTTT
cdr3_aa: CASIIGQGTAGELFF

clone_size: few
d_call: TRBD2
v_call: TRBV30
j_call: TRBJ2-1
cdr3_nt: TGTGCCTGGAGTGTATCCATACTAGCGGGTAATGAGCAGTTCTTC
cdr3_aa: CAWSVSILAGNEQFF

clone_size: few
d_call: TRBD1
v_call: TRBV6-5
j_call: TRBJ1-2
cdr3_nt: TGTGCCAGCCGCAATCCCGTGACAGGGGCTGGCTACACCTTC
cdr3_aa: CASRNPVTGAGYTF

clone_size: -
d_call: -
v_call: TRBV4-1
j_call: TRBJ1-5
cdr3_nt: TGCGCCAGCAGCCTTGGACATAATCAGCCCCAGCATTTT
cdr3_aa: CASSLGHNQPQHF

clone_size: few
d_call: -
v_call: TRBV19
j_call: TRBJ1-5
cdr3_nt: TGTGCCAGTAGTAACAGCCACAATCAGCCCCAGCATTTT
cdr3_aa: CASSNSHNQPQHF

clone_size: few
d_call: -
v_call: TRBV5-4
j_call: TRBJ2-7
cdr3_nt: TGTGCCAGCAGCTTGACGGGACTCTTCAGCTCCTACGAGCAGTACTTC
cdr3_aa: CASSLTGLFSSYEQYF

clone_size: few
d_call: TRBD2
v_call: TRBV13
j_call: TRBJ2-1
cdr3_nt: TGTGCCAGCAGCTTACTCGGACTAGCGGGATCCTACAATGAGCAGTTCTTC
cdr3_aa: CASSLLGLAGSYNEQFF

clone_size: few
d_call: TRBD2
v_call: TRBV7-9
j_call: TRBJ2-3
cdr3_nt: TGTGCCAGCAGCTCCCGGCGGGAGAGCACAGATACGCAGTATTTT
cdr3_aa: CASSSRRESTDTQYF

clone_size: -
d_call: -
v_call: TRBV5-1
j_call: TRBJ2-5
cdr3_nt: TGCGCCAGCAGCCCCCAGGGAACCCAAGAGACCCAGTACTTC
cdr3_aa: CASSPQGTQETQYF

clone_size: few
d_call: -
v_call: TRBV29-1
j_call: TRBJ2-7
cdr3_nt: TGCAGCGTAAGGACAGCAATCTCCTACGAGCAGTACTTC
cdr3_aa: CSVRTAISYEQYF

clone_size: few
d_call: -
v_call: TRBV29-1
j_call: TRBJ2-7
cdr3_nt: TGCAGCGTTAAAAACATCTTGCTGGACGAGCAGTACTTC
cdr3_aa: CSVKNILLDEQYF

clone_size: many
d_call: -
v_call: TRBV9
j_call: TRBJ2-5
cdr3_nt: TGTGCTATCGGCAACAGGCAAGAGACCCAGTACTTC
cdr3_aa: CAIGNRQETQYF

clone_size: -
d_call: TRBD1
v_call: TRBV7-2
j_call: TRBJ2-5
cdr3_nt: TGTGCCAGCAGTCCGGGACAGGGGAGGACCCAGTACTTC
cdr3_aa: CASSPGQGRTQYF